The 27 T cell receptor beta chains given below trace back to one sample, sequenced in a study of blood T cell repertoires in COVID-19. The assay was immunoSEQ multiplex PCR, and TCRdb's table has in-frame clones only and misses some. The table records approximately 100,000 clones, around 85% of them present only once. Source material: PBMCs or T cells enriched from blood (not recorded which). These receptors were collected from a woman between 50 and 59 years old who had recovered from COVID-19.

V usage is TRBV6-1 and J usage is TRBJ1-6; D possibly corresponds to TRBD1 (6 bases). The CDR3 length is 16 residues. Trimming removed 4 bases at V and 10 bases at J, with 20 bases between. Germline V CDR1 and CDR2: MNHNS, SASEGT. This chain's CDR3 is CASSVTQGNKNSPLHF. The CDR3 DNA is TGTGCCAGCAGTGTAACTCAGGGGAATAAGAACTCACCCCTCCACTTT.

The CDR3 DNA reads TGTGCCAGCAGTCTAGGGGGCAAAAATCAGCCCCAGCATTTT. This translates into CASSLGGKNQPQHF. The chain uses TRBV28 and TRBJ1-5; 7 bases match TRBD1. Per the germline V gene, CDR1 is MDHEN and CDR2 is SYDVKM. The V segment lost 5 bases and the J segment 4 bases; nucleotides outside the gene matches: 5. The CDR3 is made up of 14 amino acids.

V gene TRBV7-2 combines with J gene TRBJ2-7, with 9 bases identical to TRBD2. Looked up from germline, CDR1 is SGHTA and CDR2 is FQGNSA. The CDR3 is 14 amino acids. The V gene end was trimmed by 3 bases and the J gene end by 7 bases; junction bases not matched to a gene: 7. CDR3 sequence reads: CASSLREGEREQYF. CDR3 in DNA: TGTGCCAGCAGCTTGCGGGAGGGCGAGCGGGAGCAGTACTTC.

This chain joins TRBV3-1 (or the pseudogene TRBV3-2) and TRBJ2-3; 13 nucleotides match TRBD2. Germline V gives CDR1 LGHDT, CDR2 YNNKEL (reference sequence). The junction had 3 bases not matched to a gene; V was cut back by 5 bases and J by 4 bases. This CDR3 is 15 amino acids long. The CDR3 here is CASSILAGGPDTQYF. CDR3 DNA sequence: TGTGCCAGCAGCATACTAGCGGGGGGGCCAGATACGCAGTATTTT.

This chain joins TRBV28 and TRBJ2-5; TRBD1 agrees at 10 bases. The CDR3 runs 15 residues. Germline trimming cut 8 bases from V and 4 bases from J; bases unmatched to any gene: 10. CDR1 and CDR2 from the germline V gene are MDHEN and SYDVKM. The CDR3 DNA is TGTGCCAGCGGTCGTGGGACAGGGGTAACAGAGACCCAGTACTTC. Its protein is CASGRGTGVTETQYF.

V and J are TRBV7-3 and TRBJ2-7; 11 bases line up with TRBD1. There are 14 residues in the CDR3. Germline values: CDR1 SGHTA, CDR2 FQGTGA. J lost 5 bases, V lost 5 bases, and 5 bases had no gene match. CDR3: CASSSGTGGDEQYF. Here the CDR3 DNA reads TGTGCCAGCAGCAGCGGGACAGGGGGTGACGAGCAGTACTTC.

The chain uses TRBV30 and TRBJ2-2; D remains unclear. Germline values: CDR1 GTSNPN, CDR2 SVGIG (reference sequence). V was pared by 8 bases and J by 1 base, with 11 bases between. The length of the CDR3 is 13 residues. The CDR3 nucleotides read TGTGCCCGTTCGTTCGGGAACACCGGGGAGCTGTTTTTT. As protein: CARSFGNTGELFF.

This chain joins TRBV19 and TRBJ2-1, with TRBD2 matching 12 bases. The trim removed 5 bases at V and 4 bases at J, leaving 6 bases unmatched. Germline assignment: CDR1 LNHDA and CDR2 SQIVND (reference sequence). The CDR3 spans 16 residues. The CDR3, as DNA: TGTGCCAGTAGTTCCAGACTAGCGGGAGTATACAATGAGCAGTTCTTC. It yields the protein CASSSRLAGVYNEQFF. The complete variable domain, with remaining parts taken from reference TRBV19 and TRBJ2-1, reads DGGITQSPKYLFRKEGQNVTLSCEQNLNHDAMYWYRQDPGQGLRLIYYSQIVNDFQKGDIAEGYSVSREKKESFPLTVTSAQKNPTAFYLCASSSRLAGVYNEQFFGPGTRLTVL.

This clone was counted only a few times. The chain links TRBV10-3 to TRBJ1-2; a weak D match, TRBD1 (6 bases). The V gene's germline CDR1 is ENHRY and CDR2 SYGVKD. CDR3 length equals 12 residues. The V end was cut by 5 bases, the J end by 13 bases, with 17 bases between. CDR3 amino acids: CAISPDRRVSTF. The CDR3 nucleotides read TGTGCCATCAGTCCTGACAGGCGAGTTTCCACCTTC.

CDR3: CASSLMAGAETQYF. In DNA, the CDR3 is TGTGCCAGCAGCTTAATGGCGGGAGCGGAGACCCAGTACTTC. The gene calls are TRBV7-3 and TRBJ2-5; 7 nucleotides match TRBD2. V was pared by 1 base and J by 5 bases, with 4 bases of the junction left unmatched. Germline values: CDR1 SGHTA, CDR2 FQGTGA. This CDR3 spans 14 amino acids.

The gene calls are TRBV5-1 and TRBJ1-2; D might be TRBD1 (6 bases). There are 14 residues in the CDR3. Germline values: CDR1 SGHRS, CDR2 YFSETQ. Trimming stripped 4 bases from V and 10 bases from J, with 20 bases between. Here the CDR3 reads CASSKDTGFSTYTF. The CDR3 nucleotides read TGCGCCAGCAGCAAAGATACAGGGTTTTCCACCTACACCTTC.

The rearrangement uses TRBV19 and TRBJ1-3, with D hard to call. The CDR3 is 15 residues long. Germline CDR1 reads LNHDA; CDR2 reads SQIVND (reference sequence). V lost 6 bases, J lost 0 bases, and 12 bases lay in between. This chain's CDR3 is CASSWGVSSGNTIYF. The CDR3 DNA sequence: TGTGCCAGTAGCTGGGGAGTGAGCTCTGGAAACACCATATATTTT.

The CDR3 DNA sequence: TGTGCCAGCAGCCAAGTGGACAGGGTCGATGGCTACACCTTC. Protein product: CASSQVDRVDGYTF. V gene TRBV14 combines with J gene TRBJ1-2; TRBD1 matches 8 bases. Germline CDR1 reads SGHDN; CDR2 reads FVKESK. With 1 base clipped from V and 6 bases from J, the junction kept 4 bases outside the gene matches. CDR3 length: 14 residues.

The chain recombines TRBV7-3 with TRBJ2-7; TRBD1 matches 8 bases. The V gene end was trimmed by 5 bases and the J gene end by 4 bases; junction bases not matched to a gene: 7. The CDR3 runs to 14 residues. Looked up from germline, CDR1 is SGHTA and CDR2 is FQGTGA. CDR3 residues: CASSIRTGLYEQYF. The CDR3 DNA reads as TGTGCCAGCAGCATTAGGACAGGGCTGTACGAGCAGTACTTC.

The chain joins TRBV28 to TRBJ1-2; TRBD1 might be the D (5 bases). Trimming took off 7 bases at V and 4 bases at J, with 13 bases between the two ends. Germline lookup yields CDR1 MDHEN and CDR2 SYDVKM. The CDR3 covers 13 residues. CDR3 DNA sequence: TGTGCCAGCACCCCGGGGGGTCCCTATGGCTACACCTTC. Protein: CASTPGGPYGYTF.

The chain carries TRBV30 and TRBJ2-7, with 7 bases aligning to TRBD1. The CDR3 covers 15 residues. Per germline, CDR1 GTSNPN and CDR2 SVGIG (reference sequence). V lost 2 bases to trimming and J lost 9 bases; unmatched junction nucleotides: 16. CDR3 nucleotide sequence: TGTGCCTGGAGTCTAAATCCGACAGGGTACGTGGGGCAGTACTTC. Amino acids: CAWSLNPTGYVGQYF.

J is TRBJ2-6 and V is TRBV30, with a tentative D call TRBD1 (5 bases). The CDR3 loop spans 15 amino acids. V lost 0 bases to trimming and J lost 0 bases, with 6 bases between them. Germline assignment: CDR1 GTSNPN and CDR2 SVGIG (reference sequence). The DNA of the CDR3 is TGTGCCTGGAGTGTAGGGGTCTCTGGGGCCAACGTCCTGACTTTC. It specifies CAWSVGVSGANVLTF.

The chain carries TRBV15 and TRBJ2-7; perhaps TRBD1 as D (5 bases). V dropped 5 bases and J dropped 7 bases, with 21 bases sitting between them. This CDR3 region has 15 residues. Germline lookup yields CDR1 LNHNV and CDR2 YYDKDF (reference sequence). The CDR3 loop is CATSGQYLQGQEQYF. The CDR3 region has the DNA TGTGCCACCAGCGGTCAATATCTCCAGGGTCAGGAGCAGTACTTC.

This chain links TRBV24-1 with TRBJ2-5, with D possibly being TRBD2 (5 bases). Trimming removed 8 bases at V and 1 base at J, with 10 bases between. From germline, CDR1 is KGHDR and CDR2 SFDVKD. This CDR3 spans 13 amino acids. For the CDR3, the DNA is TGTGCCACCACCGACTACCCCCAAGAGACCCAGTACTTC. Translating it yields CATTDYPQETQYF.

The chain couples TRBV30 to TRBJ2-5, with D maybe TRBD2 (5 bases). Germline V gives CDR1 GTSNPN, CDR2 SVGIG (reference sequence). The CDR3 covers 11 residues. V was trimmed by 5 bases and J by 3 bases, leaving 7 bases between them. In DNA, the CDR3 is TGTGCCTGGGGGCGGGAAGAGACCCAGTACTTC. It codes for CAWGREETQYF. The full variable domain, with the rest looked up from reference TRBV30 and TRBJ2-5, is SQTIHQWPATLVQPVGSPLSLECTVEGTSNPNLYWYRQAAGRGLQLLFYSVGIGQISSEVPQNLSASRPQDRQFILSSKKLLLSDSGFYLCAWGREETQYFGPGTRLLVL.

This chain links TRBV14 with TRBJ1-2; weak D call: TRBD1 (6 bases). Germline-derived CDR1 and CDR2 are SGHDN and FVKESK. The V and J ends lost 0 bases and 7 bases respectively, with 12 bases between them. The CDR3 loop spans 14 amino acids. The CDR3 loop is CASSQDSGGSGYTF. Here the CDR3 DNA reads TGTGCCAGCAGCCAAGATTCGGGGGGCTCTGGCTACACCTTC.

This clone was seen once. The V gene is TRBV12-5, the J gene TRBJ2-1, with TRBD2 matching over 7 bases. The CDR3 has 16 residues. Germline lookup yields CDR1 LGHNT and CDR2 FRNRAP. The junction had 10 bases not matched to a gene; V was cut back by 5 bases and J by 3 bases. The CDR3 nucleotides read TGTGCTAGTGGTCCCCAGGAGCGGGGCCGCTACAATGAGCAGTTCTTC. This codes for CASGPQERGRYNEQFF.

Only one count was recorded for this clone. The chain links TRBV7-7 to TRBJ2-2, with D possibly matching TRBD2 (5 bases). The ends were cut back, 1 base at V and 5 bases at J, with 14 bases in the middle. CDR1 is SSHAT, CDR2 FNYEAQ, per germline (reference sequence). CDR3 length equals 16 residues. The CDR3 DNA is TGTGCCAGCAGCTTAGGCTCTCGGGGTAGGACCGGGGAGCTGTTTTTT. Its protein product is CASSLGSRGRTGELFF.

The rearrangement joins TRBV7-9 to TRBJ2-5; D remains unclear. The CDR3 has 14 residues. V lost 7 bases and J 2 bases, leaving 14 bases between the germline ends. Germline V gene lookup returns CDR1 SEHNR and CDR2 FQNEAQ (reference sequence). This CDR3 reads CASTTGSGQETQYF. The CDR3 DNA is TGTGCCAGCACTACCGGGTCCGGGCAAGAGACCCAGTACTTC.

This clone was seen just once. The V gene is TRBV30, the J gene TRBJ1-3; D is uncertain. Germline lookup yields CDR1 GTSNPN and CDR2 SVGIG (reference sequence). The CDR3 contains 13 residues. Trimming left V 4 bases short and J 0 bases short, with 7 bases between. CDR3 nucleotides: TGTGCCTGGACAGATTACTCTGGAAACACCATATATTTT. Residues: CAWTDYSGNTIYF.

The V gene is TRBV4-2, the J gene TRBJ2-6; the match to TRBD1 covers 10 bases. The V and J ends lost 2 bases and 7 bases, in that order; junction bases with no gene match: 11. Germline assignment: CDR1 LGHNA and CDR2 YNFKEQ. This CDR3 comprises 18 residues. The CDR3 is CASSQLGMTGGRANVLTF. In nucleotides, the CDR3 is TGTGCCAGCAGCCAACTGGGGATGACAGGGGGCCGTGCCAACGTCCTGACTTTC.

This chain connects TRBV5-6 to TRBJ2-3; weak D call: TRBD2 (6 bases). This CDR3 has 16 amino acids. Trimming shortened V by 1 base and J by 1 base, and 13 bases separated the two germline ends. CDR1 SGHDT and CDR2 YYEEEE come from the germline V gene. CDR3: CASSLPGDEGTDTQYF. CDR3 DNA: TGTGCCAGCAGCTTGCCGGGAGATGAGGGCACAGATACGCAGTATTTT.